This entry is about one T cell receptor beta chain. Attachment of unique molecular identifiers was made to individual cDNA molecules. TCRdb itself ran the 5' RACE reads through MiXCR, one entry per CDR3 protein. In the table there are fewer than 50,000 distinct CDR3 sequences, around 6.5% of which are singletons. This entry comes from a study of early T cells in non-severe SARS-CoV-2 infection. In the study overall: Chains were not paired, and sequencing was done on bulk RNA from unsorted whole blood.

Germline V gene sequence: CDR1 LNHNV, CDR2 YYDKDF (reference sequence). V gave up 6 bases and J gave up 0 bases, with 12 bases separating them. The CDR3 has 15 residues. This TCR was recovered from an adult who was a healthcare worker with PCR-confirmed SARS-CoV-2 infection or an uninfected control (not recorded which). Sequenced material: whole blood, taken at baseline. This sequence joins TRBV15 and TRBJ2-1; perhaps D is TRBD1 or TRBD2 (5 bases each). The CDR3 region has the DNA TGTGCCACCAGTCTTGAGGGGAACTCCTACAATGAGCAGTTCTTC. This gives the protein CATSLEGNSYNEQFF.